This T cell receptor beta chain was found in a study of Ad26.COV2.S vaccination and SARS-CoV-2 variants. Study context: This donor came from the COV1001 trial of Ad26.COV2.S.

CDR1 is SGHRS and CDR2 is YFSETQ in the germline V gene. The CDR3 is made up of 14 amino acids. The V end was cut by 0 bases, the J end by 5 bases, with 6 bases between. This clone has only a few counts. Treatment indicated: some 19 received Ad26.COV2.S at low or high dose, single or two shots; 5 received placebo; per-sample allocation not given. After the first vaccine or placebo injection, samples were drawn on day 63. Clones were sequenced by immunoSEQ multiplex PCR, and TCRdb holds only the in-frame ones, with some missing. The data show 400,000 to 450,000 clones, more than 80% seen once. The TCR was taken from a person aged 18-65 years who received the Ad26.COV2.S COVID-19 vaccine or a placebo. The material sequenced was peripheral blood, taken in a trial of Ad26.COV2.S vaccine versus placebo. The genes are TRBV5-1 and TRBJ1-6; D may be TRBD1 (5 bases). CDR3 sequence reads: CASSLGRDNSPLHF. CDR3 bases: TGCGCCAGCAGCTTGGGCAGGGATAATTCACCCCTCCACTTT.